This T cell receptor (beta chain) stems from a study of cytomegalovirus exposure and HLA in healthy donors. Points on this clone: Its antigen is not identified.

The PCR contained 60 Vbeta and 13 Jbeta primers. The repertoire was sequenced with immunoSEQ multiplex PCR; TCRdb's copy has only in-frame clones and lacks some. The data contain about 280,000 clones, 80% to 90% of them singletons. General study results and limits: The study flagged approximately 180 TCR beta chains as cytomegalovirus-associated.

This TCR was recovered from a woman aged 18 to 35 in good health and CMV-seronegative. The sample consisted of PBMCs.

The CDR3, as DNA: TGCGCCAGCAGCTTGGTCCCAGGGGATGGTACTCAGCCCCAGCATTTT. Its protein is CASSLVPGDGTQPQHF. The chain links TRBV5-1 to TRBJ1-5, with D tentatively TRBD1 (6 bases). Trimming left V 0 bases short and J 6 bases short, with 16 bases between. Per germline, CDR1 SGHRS and CDR2 YFSETQ. This CDR3 spans 16 amino acids.